This entry is about one TCR beta chain. Its antigen remains unknown. This entry is derived from a study of post-analysis software for immune sequencing data. Overall study results and limits: Relative to controls, patients had a handful of TRBV segments at higher frequency, with TRBV5-6, TRBV5-1 and TRBV20-1 among these. In multiple sclerosis, normalized Chao1 diversity was significantly below that of controls. Samples prepared in the same batch strongly co-clustered by F measure.

The CDR3 spans 14 residues. Germline CDR1 is DFQATT and CDR2 is SNEGSKA (reference sequence). Trimming removed 4 bases at V and 6 bases at J, with 18 bases between. Carried by the TCR beta cDNA libraries were unique molecular identifiers. A single record per CDR3 protein comes from TCRdb applying MiXCR to the PCR reads. The repertoire includes fewer than 850,000 distinct CDR3 sequences, roughly 27% of them detected once, and around 0.56% sits in the top ten. This clonotype was obtained from a girl under 18 with multiple sclerosis. The chain combines TRBV20-1 with TRBJ1-2; D is unresolved. Sequencing used blood. This CDR3 is CSATRGTSAHGYTF. DNA for the CDR3: TGCAGTGCTACCCGTGGCACCTCGGCACATGGCTACACCTTC.